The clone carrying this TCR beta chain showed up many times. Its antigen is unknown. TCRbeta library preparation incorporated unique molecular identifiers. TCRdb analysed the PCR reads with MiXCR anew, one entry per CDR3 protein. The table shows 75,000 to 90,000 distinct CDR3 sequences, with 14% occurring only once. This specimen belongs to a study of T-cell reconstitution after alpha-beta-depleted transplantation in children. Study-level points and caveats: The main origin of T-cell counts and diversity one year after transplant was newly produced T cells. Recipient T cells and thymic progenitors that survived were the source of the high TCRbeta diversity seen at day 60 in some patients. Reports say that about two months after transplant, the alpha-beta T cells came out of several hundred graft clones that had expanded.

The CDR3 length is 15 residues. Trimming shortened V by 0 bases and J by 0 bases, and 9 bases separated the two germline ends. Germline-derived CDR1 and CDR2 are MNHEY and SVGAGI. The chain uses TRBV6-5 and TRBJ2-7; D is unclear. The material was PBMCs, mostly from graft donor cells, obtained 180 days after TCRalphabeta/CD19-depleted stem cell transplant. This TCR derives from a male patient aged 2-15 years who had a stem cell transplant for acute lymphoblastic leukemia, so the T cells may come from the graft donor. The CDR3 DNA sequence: TGTGCCAGCAGTTACTCGAGAATAGACTCCTACGAGCAGTACTTC. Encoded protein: CASSYSRIDSYEQYF.